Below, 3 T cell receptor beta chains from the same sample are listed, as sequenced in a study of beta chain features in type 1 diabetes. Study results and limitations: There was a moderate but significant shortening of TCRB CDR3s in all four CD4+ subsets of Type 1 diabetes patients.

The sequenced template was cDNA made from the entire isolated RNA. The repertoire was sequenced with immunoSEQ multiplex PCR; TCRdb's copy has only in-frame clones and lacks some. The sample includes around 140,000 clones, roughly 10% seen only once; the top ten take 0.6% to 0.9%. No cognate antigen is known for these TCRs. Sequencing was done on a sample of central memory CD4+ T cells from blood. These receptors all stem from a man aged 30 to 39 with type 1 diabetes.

CDR3 in DNA: TGTGCCAGCAGCTTACGACAGGTGACAAATTCACCCCTCCACTTT. Protein product: CASSLRQVTNSPLHF. J is TRBJ1-6 and V is TRBV7-2, with D possibly matching TRBD1 (6 bases). With 2 bases removed from V and 7 bases from J, the gap between germline ends came to 12 bases. The germline V gene encodes CDR1 SGHTA and CDR2 FQGNSA. This CDR3 contains 15 residues.

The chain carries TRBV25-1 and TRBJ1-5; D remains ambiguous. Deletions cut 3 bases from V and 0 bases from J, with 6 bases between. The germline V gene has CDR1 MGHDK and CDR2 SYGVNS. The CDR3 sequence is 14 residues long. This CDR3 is CASSEHYSNQPQHF. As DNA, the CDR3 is TGTGCCAGCAGTGAGCACTATAGCAATCAGCCCCAGCATTTT.

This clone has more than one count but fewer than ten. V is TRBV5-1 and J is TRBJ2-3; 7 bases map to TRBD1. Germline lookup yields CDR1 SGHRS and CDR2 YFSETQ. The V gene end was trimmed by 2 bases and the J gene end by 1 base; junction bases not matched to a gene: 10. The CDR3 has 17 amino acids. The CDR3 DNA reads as TGCGCCAGCAGCTTAATTCCGACAGGGACGGGCACAGATACGCAGTATTTT. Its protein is CASSLIPTGTGTDTQYF.